The 15 T cell receptor beta chains below all came from one sample that was sequenced in a study of T cells in Graves' hyperthyroidism and ophthalmopathy. Amplified TCR beta CDR3 regions derived from RNA transcripts. RT-PCR in the first round (using the HTBI primer set) targeted the TCR CDR3. TCRdb passed the multiplex PCR reads through MiXCR, listing each CDR3 protein once. The sample holds more than 300,000 distinct CDR3 sequences, approximately 18% seen once. The sample was blood. All receptors come from a man aged 18-30 years with Graves' ophthalmopathy.

The chain uses TRBV6-1 and TRBJ2-5, with D perhaps matching TRBD2 (7 bases). The V end lost 5 bases, the J end lost 3 bases, and 16 bases lay between the germline ends. Germline CDR1 and CDR2: MNHNS and SASEGT. The CDR3 contains 15 residues. CDR3 coding DNA: TGTGCCAGCAGTAGCCCCGGGGGGCACAAAGAGACCCAGTACTTC. Protein sequence: CASSSPGGHKETQYF.

V is TRBV4-2 and J is TRBJ1-4; 9 positions agree with TRBD1. This CDR3 comprises 13 residues. J gave up 7 bases and V 3 bases, and 0 bases lay outside the gene matches. CDR1 is LGHNA, CDR2 YNFKEQ, per germline. The CDR3 DNA sequence: TGTGCCAGCAGCCAGGACAGGGGTGAAAAACTGTTTTTT. It translates to CASSQDRGEKLFF.

Only a few counts were recorded for this clonotype. The chain has TRBV27 and TRBJ1-4, with D possibly TRBD1 on 6 matching bases. This CDR3 comprises 16 residues. V was shortened by 3 bases and J by 7 bases, with 18 bases between the two germline ends. Germline V CDR1 and CDR2: MNHEY, SMNVEV (reference sequence). The CDR3 is CASSFYSSGAFEKLFF. CDR3 in DNA: TGTGCCAGCAGTTTCTACTCTTCAGGGGCTTTTGAAAAACTGTTTTTT. Full variable domain (missing parts from reference TRBV27 and TRBJ1-4): EAQVTQNPRYLITVTGKKLTVTCSQNMNHEYMSWYRQDPGLGLRQIYYSMNVEVTDKGDVPEGYKVSRKEKRNFPLILESPSPNQTSLYFCASSFYSSGAFEKLFFGSGTQLSVL.

The V call is TRBV5-4, the J call TRBJ2-1; TRBD1 aligns across 8 bases. The CDR3 has 15 residues. The ends lost 4 bases at V and 0 bases at J; junction bases unmatched: 3. Germline CDR1 SGHNT, CDR2 YYREEE (reference sequence). This CDR3 reads CASSVDRGSYNEQFF. In DNA, the CDR3 is TGTGCCAGCAGCGTAGACAGGGGCTCCTACAATGAGCAGTTCTTC. The full variable domain, its missing parts supplied by reference TRBV5-4 and TRBJ2-1, is ETGVTQSPTHLIKTRGQQVTLRCSSQSGHNTVSWYQQALGQGPQFIFQYYREEENGRGNFPPRFSGLQFPNYSSELNVNALELDDSALYLCASSVDRGSYNEQFFGPGTRLTVL.

The chain employs TRBV30 and TRBJ1-5, with D perhaps TRBD1 (5 bases). The length of the CDR3 is 15 residues. Between the trimmed V and J ends, which lost 0 bases and 5 bases, there was a span of 14 bases. In germline, CDR1 is GTSNPN, CDR2 SVGIG (reference sequence). CDR3 region: CAWSVGAGTDQPQHF. The CDR3 DNA follows: TGTGCCTGGAGTGTAGGGGCAGGAACGGATCAGCCCCAGCATTTT.

This clonotype appeared a few times. The chain is built from TRBV27 and TRBJ2-5, with 9 nucleotides matching TRBD1. Germline trimming cut 5 bases from V and 5 bases from J; bases unmatched to any gene: 9. In germline, CDR1 is MNHEY, CDR2 SMNVEV (reference sequence). This CDR3 is 15 amino acids long. The CDR3 bases are TGTGCCAGCAGTCGAACGGGACAGGGAAGGGAGACCCAGTACTTC. This gives the protein CASSRTGQGRETQYF.

V gene TRBV13 combines with J gene TRBJ1-4; possible D gene TRBD1, 6 bases. The germline V gene has CDR1 PRHDT and CDR2 FYEKMQ (reference sequence). The CDR3 runs to 17 residues. Trimming stripped 4 bases from V and 2 bases from J, with 17 bases between. CDR3 sequence reads: CASSSPPEGETNEKLFF. CDR3 nucleotide sequence: TGTGCCAGCAGCTCCCCCCCAGAGGGGGAGACTAATGAAAAACTGTTTTTT.

The chain employs TRBV19 and TRBJ2-5; D ambiguous. The length of the CDR3 is 13 residues. Germline V lookup: CDR1 LNHDA, CDR2 SQIVND (reference sequence). V gave up 1 base and J gave up 4 bases, with 7 bases separating them. Here the CDR3 reads CASSIGGSETQYF. For the CDR3, the DNA is TGTGCCAGTAGTATAGGGGGATCAGAGACCCAGTACTTC.

The genes are TRBV6-9 and TRBJ1-5; 7 bases are a match to TRBD1. The germline CDR1 and CDR2 sequences are MNHGY and SVAAGI. This CDR3 has 15 amino acids. V lost 3 bases, J lost 5 bases, and 7 bases stayed unmatched. This CDR3 reads CASSYTTGEDQPQHF. CDR3 in DNA: TGTGCCAGCAGTTACACCACAGGGGAAGATCAGCCCCAGCATTTT.

This clonotype was seen a handful of times. V gene TRBV15 combines with J gene TRBJ1-2; D unresolved. CDR1 is LNHNV and CDR2 is YYDKDF in the germline V gene (reference sequence). The CDR3 is 13 amino acids. V lost 3 bases and J 7 bases, leaving 12 bases between the germline ends. The CDR3 region has the DNA TGTGCCACCAGCAGCAGCCTTCTGGGTGGCTACACCTTC. Its protein is CATSSSLLGGYTF. Together with reference TRBV15 and TRBJ1-2, the CDR3 gives the full variable domain: DAMVIQNPRYQVTQFGKPVTLSCSQTLNHNVMYWYQQKSSQAPKLLFHYYDKDFNNEADTPDNFQSRRPNTSFCFLDIRSPGLGDTAMYLCATSSSLLGGYTFGSGTRLTVV.

This clonotype showed up many times. The chain couples TRBV5-1 to TRBJ2-1, with 7 bases that match TRBD2. J gave up 5 bases and V 1 base, and 9 bases lay outside the gene matches. The V gene's germline CDR1 is SGHRS and CDR2 YFSETQ. The CDR3 is 16 residues long. CDR3 sequence: CASSLTGLGINNEQFF. Here the CDR3 DNA reads TGCGCCAGCAGCTTGACCGGACTAGGGATCAACAATGAGCAGTTCTTC. The complete variable domain, with remaining parts taken from reference TRBV5-1 and TRBJ2-1, reads KAGVTQTPRYLIKTRGQQVTLSCSPISGHRSVSWYQQTPGQGLQFLFEYFSETQRNKGNFPGRFSGRQFSNSRSEMNVSTLELGDSALYLCASSLTGLGINNEQFFGPGTRLTVL.

This clonotype showed up just a few times. This CDR3 reads CASSPLGQGHLTYEQYF. As DNA, the CDR3 is TGTGCCAGCTCACCACTGGGACAGGGTCATTTAACCTACGAGCAGTACTTC. This chain joins TRBV11-3 and TRBJ2-7; TRBD1 matches at 9 bases. Losses at the gene ends were 8 bases for V and 2 bases for J; bases not matched to a gene: 16. The germline CDR1 and CDR2 sequences are SGHNT and YENEEA. CDR3 size: 17 residues.

This clonotype showed up many times. This sequence joins TRBV11-2 and TRBJ2-1; D possibly corresponds to TRBD2 (6 bases). CDR1 and CDR2 from the germline V gene are SGHAT and FQNNGV. V was clipped by 5 bases and J by 4 bases, with 9 bases between them. The CDR3 is made up of 13 amino acids. The CDR3 loop reads CASSGGTYNEQFF. The CDR3 DNA reads TGTGCCAGCAGCGGCGGGACTTACAATGAGCAGTTCTTC.

This clonotype was observed many times. The rearrangement links TRBV12-3 or TRBV12-4 to TRBJ2-5; 7 nucleotides align to TRBD2. The J segment lost 3 bases and the V segment lost 7 bases, leaving 8 bases of the junction unmatched. The CDR3 loop spans 14 amino acids. The CDR3 loop is CASIKGGSEETQYF. In nucleotides, the CDR3 is TGTGCCAGCATCAAGGGAGGGTCGGAAGAGACCCAGTACTTC.

Ten or more counts support this clonotype. The chain employs TRBV15 and TRBJ2-3, with 13 nucleotides matching TRBD2. The CDR3 totals 17 residues. Germline CDR1 and CDR2: LNHNV and YYDKDF (reference sequence). The V gene end was trimmed by 3 bases and the J gene end by 3 bases; junction bases not matched to a gene: 6. DNA for the CDR3: TGTGCCACCAGCAGTCGGACTAGCGGGGGATATACAGATACGCAGTATTTT. Protein sequence: CATSSRTSGGYTDTQYF.